These 5 T cell receptor beta chains came from one sample sequenced in a study of low-dose radiotherapy and immunotherapy resistance in tumors (dated by TCRdb to between 2021 and 2024). To make first-strand cDNA, Superscript III was used along with a set of TRAV- and TRBV-specific primers so that both the TCRalpha and TCRbeta chains were covered. TCRs were amplified for 20 PCR cycles with Phusion, using a constant-region primer paired with the adapter attached to the V primers. TCRdb took the public reads, trimmed them with fastp at Q25, ran MiXCR for clone calling and kept in-frame beta chains. Rows with a matching CDR3 protein are joined into one entry that keeps the most common DNA and genes. A total of approximately 15,000 distinct CDR3 sequences appear in this sample, roughly 60% of them only once. Together, the top ten hold approximately 8% of the sample. These receptors were collected from a human donor with advanced metastatic prostate, ovarian, gallbladder or colorectal cancer (not recorded which). This table probably holds off-target reads from a library built for another chain.

The chain combines TRBV13 with TRBJ1-1; TRBD1 aligns across 9 bases. The CDR3 consists of 12 residues. V shed 5 bases, J shed 10 bases, and the junction held 5 bases outside the gene matches. CDR1 and CDR2 from the germline V gene are PRHDT and FYEKMQ (reference sequence). The CDR3 region has the DNA TGTGCCAGCAGCCCCGGGACAGGGAGAGCTTTCTTT. Protein product: CASSPGTGRAFF.

This clonotype was seen a few times. This rearrangement joins TRBV28 to TRBJ2-1; D unclear. The CDR3 totals 15 residues. CDR1 and CDR2 (germline): MDHEN, SYDVKM. V shed 7 bases and J shed 9 bases, with 22 bases lying between them. The CDR3 region has the DNA TGTGCCAGCACCCAAGACTTTCAGCCCAGGAGTGAGCAGTTCTTC. Translated: CASTQDFQPRSEQFF.

The chain recombines TRBV5-1 with TRBJ2-3, with 10 bases lining up with TRBD2. The CDR3 loop spans 15 amino acids. From germline, CDR1 is SGHRS and CDR2 YFSETQ. V was clipped by 3 bases and J by 3 bases; unmatched bases: 4. The CDR3 coding sequence is TGCGCCAGCAGCTGGGTAGCGGGGGGAACAGATACGCAGTATTTT. This sequence encodes CASSWVAGGTDTQYF.

The DNA for the CDR3 is TGCGCCAGCAGCTTGGATCCGGGCACAGATACGCAGTATTTT. It encodes CASSLDPGTDTQYF. The V and J genes are TRBV5-1 and TRBJ2-3; D remains ambiguous. CDR3 length equals 14 residues. V was trimmed by 0 bases and J by 1 base, leaving 6 bases between them. CDR1 is SGHRS and CDR2 is YFSETQ in the germline V gene. Variable domain in full (rest from reference TRBV5-1 and TRBJ2-3): KAGVTQTPRYLIKTRGQQVTLSCSPISGHRSVSWYQQTPGQGLQFLFEYFSETQRNKGNFPGRFSGRQFSNSRSEMNVSTLELGDSALYLCASSLDPGTDTQYFGPGTRLTVL.

V is TRBV5-1 and J is TRBJ2-3, with 9 bases matching TRBD1. Looked up from germline, CDR1 is SGHRS and CDR2 is YFSETQ. The V and J ends lost 0 bases and 5 bases, in that order; junction bases with no gene match: 10. CDR3 length equals 17 residues. CDR3 region: CASSLGGETGGQDTQYF. For the CDR3, the DNA is TGCGCCAGCAGCTTGGGGGGGGAGACAGGGGGACAAGATACGCAGTATTTT.